Listed below are T cell receptor beta chains from one sample, sequenced in a study of cytomegalovirus exposure and HLA in healthy donors. This table comes from immunoSEQ multiplex PCR, and its TCRdb copy is limited to in-frame clones, with some not included. The sample gives 150,000 to 200,000 clones, about 85% of which show up once; about 1.4% is in the top ten. The sample was PBMCs. The source is a woman aged 45-59 years in good health and CMV-seronegative. Each CDR3 is given with its conserved first and last residue. The D gene is left open where the match is weak. Clone size is given for some rows only: seen once, a few or many times, or a class if the clone is expanded.

V gene: TRBV27; clone size: NA; J gene: TRBJ2-7; D gene: TRBD1; CDR3 protein: CASSSRRQGRQHEQYF; CDR3 DNA: TGTGCCAGCAGTTCGCGAAGACAGGGGAGGCAACACGAGCAGTACTTC
V gene: TRBV5-1; clone size: NA; J gene: TRBJ1-2; D gene: NA; CDR3 protein: CASSLEGTGTNYGYTF; CDR3 DNA: TGCGCCAGCAGCCTGGAGGGAACAGGGACCAACTATGGCTACACCTTC
V gene: TRBV7-2; clone size: once; J gene: TRBJ1-2; D gene: TRBD1; CDR3 protein: CASSYRDRSNYGYTF; CDR3 DNA: TGTGCCAGCAGCTACCGGGACAGGAGCAACTATGGCTACACCTTC
V gene: TRBV5-1; clone size: NA; J gene: TRBJ1-1; D gene: NA; CDR3 protein: CASSLAGRGTEAFF; CDR3 DNA: TGCGCCAGCAGCTTGGCCGGGCGGGGCACTGAAGCTTTCTTT
V gene: TRBV7-8; clone size: NA; J gene: TRBJ2-7; D gene: TRBD2; CDR3 protein: CASSLGLAAYEQYF; CDR3 DNA: TGTGCCAGCAGCTTGGGACTAGCGGCCTACGAGCAGTACTTC
V gene: TRBV6-5; clone size: once; J gene: TRBJ2-7; D gene: NA; CDR3 protein: CATALAPSAYEQYF; CDR3 DNA: TGTGCCACCGCCCTAGCGCCGAGCGCCTACGAGCAGTACTTC
V gene: TRBV27; clone size: NA; J gene: TRBJ1-1; D gene: TRBD1; CDR3 protein: CASRRTGSRTEAFF; CDR3 DNA: TGTGCCAGCAGGAGGACAGGGTCTAGGACTGAAGCTTTCTTT
V gene: TRBV6-5; clone size: NA; J gene: TRBJ2-7; D gene: TRBD2; CDR3 protein: CASKTLAGRHEQYF; CDR3 DNA: TGTGCCAGCAAAACACTAGCGGGAAGACACGAGCAGTACTTC
V gene: TRBV21-1; clone size: NA; J gene: TRBJ2-1; D gene: NA; CDR3 protein: CASSKRVDRRHEQFF; CDR3 DNA: TGTGCCAGCAGCAAACGGGTGGACAGGCGGCATGAGCAGTTCTTC
V gene: TRBV6-5; clone size: NA; J gene: TRBJ2-2; D gene: TRBD2; CDR3 protein: CASRPAGGNTGELFF; CDR3 DNA: TGTGCCAGCAGGCCAGCGGGAGGAAACACCGGGGAGCTGTTTTTT
V gene: TRBV5-6; clone size: few; J gene: TRBJ1-1; D gene: TRBD1; CDR3 protein: CASSLATGDAFF; CDR3 DNA: TGTGCCAGCAGCTTGGCGACAGGGGACGCTTTCTTT
V gene: TRBV6-1; clone size: NA; J gene: TRBJ1-5; D gene: TRBD1; CDR3 protein: CASKKTGGFRQPQHF; CDR3 DNA: TGTGCCAGCAAAAAGACAGGGGGTTTTCGTCAGCCCCAGCATTTT
V gene: TRBV12-5; clone size: NA; J gene: TRBJ1-3; D gene: NA; CDR3 protein: CASGHGLNSGNTIYF; CDR3 DNA: TGTGCTAGTGGACACGGACTGAACTCTGGAAACACCATATATTTT
V gene: TRBV19; clone size: NA; J gene: TRBJ2-6; D gene: NA; CDR3 protein: CASTSRGGAGANVLTF; CDR3 DNA: TGTGCCAGTACTTCCAGAGGGGGGGCCGGGGCCAACGTCCTGACTTTC
V gene: TRBV11-2; clone size: NA; J gene: TRBJ2-7; D gene: NA; CDR3 protein: CASSLGNNYEQYF; CDR3 DNA: TGTGCCAGCAGCTTAGGAAACAACTACGAGCAGTACTTC
V gene: TRBV11-2; clone size: NA; J gene: TRBJ2-7; D gene: NA; CDR3 protein: CASSLGPSFRF; CDR3 DNA: TGTGCCAGCAGCTTAGGGCCTAGTTTCCGCTTC
V gene: TRBV11-1; clone size: NA; J gene: TRBJ2-7; D gene: NA; CDR3 protein: CASSLAGAYEQYF; CDR3 DNA: TGTGCCAGCAGCTTAGCGGGAGCCTACGAGCAGTACTTC
V gene: TRBV15; clone size: NA; J gene: TRBJ2-3; D gene: NA; CDR3 protein: CATSRERVVNTDTQYF; CDR3 DNA: TGTGCCACCAGCAGAGAAAGAGTGGTAAACACAGATACGCAGTATTTT
V gene: TRBV29-1; clone size: NA; J gene: TRBJ2-5; D gene: TRBD1; CDR3 protein: CSVGIGQGLQETQYF; CDR3 DNA: TGCAGCGTTGGGATTGGACAGGGACTCCAAGAGACCCAGTACTTC
V gene: TRBV6-4; clone size: NA; J gene: TRBJ2-1; D gene: TRBD2; CDR3 protein: CASRSSGGAAEQFF; CDR3 DNA: TGTGCCAGCAGATCTAGCGGGGGGGCTGCGGAGCAGTTCTTC
V gene: TRBV7-8; clone size: NA; J gene: TRBJ1-5; D gene: NA; CDR3 protein: CASKGSSNQPQHF; CDR3 DNA: TGTGCCAGCAAGGGGTCTAGCAATCAGCCCCAGCATTTT
V gene: TRBV5-1; clone size: NA; J gene: TRBJ1-1; D gene: TRBD1; CDR3 protein: CASSLGGTGDTEAFF; CDR3 DNA: TGCGCCAGCAGCTTGGGGGGGACAGGGGACACTGAAGCTTTCTTT
V gene: TRBV13; clone size: NA; J gene: TRBJ2-3; D gene: NA; CDR3 protein: CASSSVQSAQYF; CDR3 DNA: TGTGCCAGCAGCTCTGTGCAGTCAGCGCAGTATTTT
V gene: TRBV7-2; clone size: NA; J gene: TRBJ1-5; D gene: NA; CDR3 protein: CASSLDNYSNQPQHF; CDR3 DNA: TGTGCCAGCAGCCTGGACAATTATAGCAATCAGCCCCAGCATTTT
V gene: TRBV7-9; clone size: NA; J gene: TRBJ1-2; D gene: NA; CDR3 protein: CASSQDFFGSTF; CDR3 DNA: TGTGCCAGCAGCCAGGACTTTTTTGGCTCCACCTTC
V gene: TRBV27; clone size: NA; J gene: TRBJ2-7; D gene: NA; CDR3 protein: CASSLSAAAYEQYF; CDR3 DNA: TGTGCCAGCAGTTTATCGGCGGCAGCCTACGAGCAGTACTTC
V gene: TRBV4-2; clone size: NA; J gene: TRBJ2-2; D gene: TRBD2; CDR3 protein: CASSQEGLAGKNTGELFF; CDR3 DNA: TGTGCCAGCAGCCAAGAAGGACTAGCGGGGAAGAACACCGGGGAGCTGTTTTTT
V gene: TRBV4-3; clone size: few; J gene: TRBJ1-1; D gene: TRBD1; CDR3 protein: CASSQTTGQNTEAFF; CDR3 DNA: TGCGCCAGCAGCCAGACGACAGGGCAGAACACTGAAGCTTTCTTT
V gene: TRBV5-1; clone size: NA; J gene: TRBJ2-7; D gene: NA; CDR3 protein: CASSFLGGLGVSYEQYF; CDR3 DNA: TGCGCCAGCAGCTTCTTAGGCGGTCTAGGAGTATCCTACGAGCAGTACTTC
V gene: TRBV18; clone size: NA; J gene: TRBJ2-3; D gene: TRBD1; CDR3 protein: CASSPGQGSTDTQYF; CDR3 DNA: TGTGCCAGCTCCCCCGGACAGGGAAGCACAGATACGCAGTATTTT
V gene: TRBV18; clone size: NA; J gene: TRBJ2-7; D gene: TRBD1; CDR3 protein: CASSVGQGKVHEQYF; CDR3 DNA: TGTGCCAGCTCAGTGGGACAGGGGAAGGTCCACGAGCAGTACTTC
V gene: TRBV2; clone size: NA; J gene: TRBJ2-7; D gene: NA; CDR3 protein: CASKGFRDTLPREQYF; CDR3 DNA: TGTGCCAGTAAGGGCTTCCGGGACACTCTTCCCAGGGAGCAGTACTTC
V gene: TRBV19; clone size: NA; J gene: TRBJ1-5; D gene: TRBD1; CDR3 protein: CASSIAGTGHSNQPQHF; CDR3 DNA: TGTGCCAGTAGTATAGCTGGGACAGGACATAGCAATCAGCCCCAGCATTTT
V gene: TRBV6-1; clone size: few; J gene: TRBJ1-1; D gene: TRBD1; CDR3 protein: CASSPDRSRAEAFF; CDR3 DNA: TGTGCCAGCAGCCCGGACAGGTCTCGAGCTGAAGCTTTCTTT
V gene: TRBV29-1; clone size: NA; J gene: TRBJ2-3; D gene: TRBD1; CDR3 protein: CSVVQRGPDTQYF; CDR3 DNA: TGCAGCGTCGTCCAAAGGGGGCCAGATACGCAGTATTTT
V gene: TRBV6-1; clone size: few; J gene: TRBJ1-4; D gene: NA; CDR3 protein: CASSAAGQYEKLFF; CDR3 DNA: TGTGCCAGCAGCGCGGCGGGTCAGTACGAAAAACTGTTTTTT
V gene: TRBV18; clone size: NA; J gene: TRBJ1-4; D gene: NA; CDR3 protein: CASSPPDRSFNEKLFF; CDR3 DNA: TGTGCCAGCTCACCACCGGATCGGAGTTTTAATGAAAAACTGTTTTTT
V gene: TRBV18; clone size: few; J gene: TRBJ2-4; D gene: NA; CDR3 protein: CASSPRGLGVTNIQYF; CDR3 DNA: TGTGCCAGTTCACCACGGGGGCTTGGGGTGACGAACATTCAGTACTTC